This TCR beta chain appears in the sequencing data of a study of blood T cells in healthy people across ages. The people who gave samples were healthy Caucasians from Russia, aged roughly 6 to 100. Findings and caveats of the study: Naive T cell percentage and TCR beta diversity correlated strongly.

Then a second PCR, running about 6 to 12 cycles, was carried out with a sample-barcoded 5' primer and a J-beta primer mix. With 12 random nucleotides, a template-switch adaptor tagged each individual cDNA molecule. Each CDR3 protein gets one entry after TCRdb re-called the 5' RACE reads with MiXCR. The data show hundreds of thousands of distinct CDR3 sequences, roughly 44% seen once. This clonotype showed up just once. No antigen is known for it. The sequence was obtained from a man aged 60 to 75 in good health. The sequenced sample was blood.

The CDR3 nucleotides read TGTGCCAGTAGTATAGGCGGACAGGGGAACTATGGCTACACCTTC. Encoded protein: CASSIGGQGNYGYTF. The chain uses TRBV19 and TRBJ1-2; 9 positions match TRBD1. The CDR3 extends over 15 amino acids. Looked up from germline, CDR1 is LNHDA and CDR2 is SQIVND (reference sequence). V lost 1 base, J lost 2 bases, and 2 bases stayed unmatched.